The 4 T cell receptor beta chains reported below all come from one sample, sequenced in a study of T-cell reconstitution after alpha-beta-depleted transplantation in children. Unique molecular identifiers were incorporated when the TCRbeta library was constructed. TCRdb reanalysed the PCR reads using MiXCR and keeps one entry per CDR3 protein. The table includes 380,000 or so distinct CDR3 sequences, about an eighth detected once. This specimen consisted of PBMCs, obtained from the stem cell graft. The source is a human donor who donated a stem cell graft to a child with Fanconi anemia.

This clonotype was observed at least ten times. J is TRBJ1-1 and V is TRBV7-2, with no clear D. CDR1 is SGHTA, CDR2 FQGNSA, per germline. V was clipped by 9 bases and J by 8 bases, with 22 bases between them. The CDR3 is 14 amino acids. In DNA, the CDR3 is TGTGCCAGTACGCCCCAAGTGTCGTCCACAGAAGCTTTCTTT. Encoded protein: CASTPQVSSTEAFF.

This clonotype has only a few counts. In DNA, the CDR3 is TGTGCCAGCAGCCGCAGGGGGCTTGACACTGAAGCTTTCTTT. Translation: CASSRRGLDTEAFF. This chain joins TRBV3-1 and TRBJ1-1; TRBD1 aligns across 8 bases. CDR1 is LGHDT, CDR2 YNNKEL, per germline (reference sequence). This CDR3 spans 14 amino acids. The V segment lost 4 bases and the J segment 3 bases; nucleotides outside the gene matches: 4.

This clonotype was counted ten times or more. The V call is TRBV20-1, the J call TRBJ1-1; D is possibly TRBD1 (6 bases). CDR1 and CDR2 from the germline V gene are DFQATT and SNEGSKA (reference sequence). V was pared by 0 bases and J by 3 bases, with 14 bases between. The CDR3 runs 15 residues. CDR3 sequence reads: CSARDPGGGYTEAFF. The DNA for the CDR3 is TGCAGTGCTAGAGATCCCGGGGGCGGGTACACTGAAGCTTTCTTT.

V and J are TRBV12-3 or TRBV12-4 and TRBJ2-7, with TRBD1 identical over 7 bases. V dropped 5 bases and J dropped 2; count of bases not matched to a gene: 6. This CDR3 spans 14 amino acids. CDR3 region: CASSRTGIAYEQYF. In nucleotides, the CDR3 is TGTGCCAGCAGTCGGACAGGAATAGCCTACGAGCAGTACTTC.